A selection of T cell receptor beta chains follows, all from one sample in a study of OX40 agonist ivuxolimab in advanced cancers. Sequencing used immunoSEQ multiplex PCR; TCRdb keeps in-frame clones, though not all of them. Among almost 70,000 clones listed, 86% were seen once. Material: CD4+ or CD8+ T cells sorted from blood, obtained in a trial of the OX40 agonist ivuxolimab. These receptors all come from an adult with an advanced solid tumor such as melanoma, head and neck, liver or kidney cancer. Each CDR3 is given with its conserved first and last residue.

j_call,v_call,cdr3_aa
TRBJ1-3,TRBV6-4,CASSRWTETSGNTIYF
TRBJ1-5,TRBV18,CASSLQSEGQPQHF
TRBJ1-3,TRBV27,CASSPFGSGNTIYF
TRBJ2-3,TRBV10-3,CAISESSTDTQYF
TRBJ2-1,TRBV2,CASGPRSTLANYNEQFF
TRBJ2-3,TRBV5-1,CASSLGGQGLADTQYF
TRBJ1-2,TRBV5-6,CASLLKTNYGYTF
TRBJ1-5,TRBV7-9,CASSLGLNQPQHF
TRBJ1-2,TRBV6-6,CASSPSGSGYGYTF
TRBJ1-4,TRBV30,CAWSVEGKLFF
TRBJ2-7,TRBV2,CASSESSGPYEQYF
TRBJ2-2,TRBV19,CASSYSQSLFF
TRBJ1-5,TRBV28,CAAVRGGRGQPQHF
TRBJ2-2,TRBV6-4,CASSPQGRNTGELFF
TRBJ1-6,TRBV30,CAWNDQAYNSPLHF
TRBJ1-2,TRBV30,CAWSVPHFGNYGYTF
TRBJ2-7,TRBV7-9,CASSPLGPSYEQYF
TRBJ2-7,TRBV19,CASSPGLSSYEQYF
TRBJ2-6,TRBV19,CASSRGQGSGANVLTF
TRBJ2-5,TRBV19,CASSPGLAGWDAQYF
TRBJ1-1,TRBV19,CASSYVDRQNTEAFF
TRBJ1-6,TRBV9,CASAPGHHNSPLHF
TRBJ2-5,TRBV5-1,CASGDRQETQYF
TRBJ1-1,TRBV28,CASSQQGPMNTEAFF
TRBJ1-1,TRBV28,CASSGGGRGDTEAFF
TRBJ2-7,TRBV15,CATSRDRHLEQYF
TRBJ2-1,TRBV19,CASSIDSSYNEQFF
TRBJ2-7,TRBV10-3,CAISEQSYEQYF
TRBJ2-7,TRBV7-2,CASSLRVASYEQYF
TRBJ2-7,TRBV7-2,CASSLGPSYEQYF
TRBJ1-3,TRBV16,CASSRGEGNTIYF
TRBJ1-2,TRBV6-5,CASSYRDRNYGYTF
TRBJ2-7,TRBV6-5,CASSRTGAGYEQYF
TRBJ1-1,TRBV9,CASSVFDGKAFF
TRBJ2-2,TRBV21-1,CASSNLRTGKVTGELFF
TRBJ2-1,TRBV5-6,CASSTPGQGPYNEQFF
TRBJ1-2,TRBV18,CASYRRKGDGYTF
TRBJ1-2,TRBV27,CASSLGLEGGYTF
TRBJ2-2,TRBV11-3,CASSLTRAGELFF
TRBJ2-3,TRBV7-3,CASSPQGRRTNTQYF
TRBJ1-2,TRBV6-5,CASSYETADGYTF
TRBJ1-1,TRBV9,CASSVVTGYTEAFF
TRBJ2-2,TRBV7-2,CASSLLGVTGELFF
TRBJ2-3,TRBV18,CASSPGADGEADTQYF
TRBJ2-2,TRBV5-1,CASSLQGYTGELFF